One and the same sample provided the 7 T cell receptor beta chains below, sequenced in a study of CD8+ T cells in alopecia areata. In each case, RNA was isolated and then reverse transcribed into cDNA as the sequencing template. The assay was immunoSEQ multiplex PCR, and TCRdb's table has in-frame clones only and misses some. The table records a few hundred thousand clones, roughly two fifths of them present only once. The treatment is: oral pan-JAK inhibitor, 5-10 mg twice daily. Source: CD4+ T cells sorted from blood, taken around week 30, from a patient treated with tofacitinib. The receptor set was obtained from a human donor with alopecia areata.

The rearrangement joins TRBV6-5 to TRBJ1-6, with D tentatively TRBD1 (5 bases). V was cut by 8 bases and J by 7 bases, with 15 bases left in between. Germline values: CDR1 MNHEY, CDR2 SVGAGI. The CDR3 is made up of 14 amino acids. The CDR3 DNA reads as TGTGCCAGCTATGGTATAGGGGACAATTCACCCCTCCACTTT. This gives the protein CASYGIGDNSPLHF.

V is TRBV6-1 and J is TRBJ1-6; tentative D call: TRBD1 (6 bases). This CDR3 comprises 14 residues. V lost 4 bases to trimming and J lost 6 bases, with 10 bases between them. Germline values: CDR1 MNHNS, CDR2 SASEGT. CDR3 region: CASSAGAVNSPLHF. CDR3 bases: TGTGCCAGCAGTGCGGGGGCTGTTAATTCACCCCTCCACTTT.

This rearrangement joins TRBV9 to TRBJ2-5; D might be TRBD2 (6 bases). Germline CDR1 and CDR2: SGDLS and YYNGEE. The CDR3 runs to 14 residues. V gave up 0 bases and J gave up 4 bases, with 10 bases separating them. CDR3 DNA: TGTGCCAGCAGCGTAGGTCGGACTACAGAGACCCAGTACTTC. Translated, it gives CASSVGRTTETQYF. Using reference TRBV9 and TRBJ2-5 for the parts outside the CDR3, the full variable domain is DSGVTQTPKHLITATGQRVTLRCSPRSGDLSVYWYQQSLDQGLQFLIQYYNGEERAKGNILERFSAQQFPDLHSELNLSSLELGDSALYFCASSVGRTTETQYFGPGTRLLVL.

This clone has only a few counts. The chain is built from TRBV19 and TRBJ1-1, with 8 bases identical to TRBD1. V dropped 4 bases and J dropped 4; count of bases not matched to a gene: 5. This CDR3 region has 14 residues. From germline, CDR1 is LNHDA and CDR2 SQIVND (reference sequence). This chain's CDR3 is CASSTRTGPTEAFF. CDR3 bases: TGTGCCAGTAGTACCCGGACAGGGCCCACTGAAGCTTTCTTT.

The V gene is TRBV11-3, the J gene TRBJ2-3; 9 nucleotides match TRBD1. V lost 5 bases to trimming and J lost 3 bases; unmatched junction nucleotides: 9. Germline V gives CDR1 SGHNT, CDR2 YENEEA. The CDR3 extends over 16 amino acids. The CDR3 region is CASSKRTGVSTDTQYF. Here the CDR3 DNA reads TGTGCCAGCAGCAAGAGGACAGGGGTTTCAACAGATACGCAGTATTTT. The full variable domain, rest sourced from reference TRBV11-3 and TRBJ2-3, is EAGVVQSPRYKIIEKKQPVAFWCNPISGHNTLYWYLQNLGQGPELLIRYENEEAVDDSQLPKDRFSAERLKGVDSTLKIQPAELGDSAVYLCASSKRTGVSTDTQYFGPGTRLTVL.

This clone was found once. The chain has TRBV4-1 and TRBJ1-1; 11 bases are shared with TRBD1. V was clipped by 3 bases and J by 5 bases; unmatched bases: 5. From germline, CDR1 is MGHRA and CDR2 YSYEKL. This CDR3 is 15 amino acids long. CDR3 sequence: CASSHPDRGRTEAFF. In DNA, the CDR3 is TGCGCCAGCAGCCACCCGGACAGGGGGCGGACTGAAGCTTTCTTT.

DNA for the CDR3: TGTGCCAGCAGTCCCCTCCGGAGGGATACGCAGTATTTT. Protein: CASSPLRRDTQYF. The chain couples TRBV2 to TRBJ2-3; D is perhaps TRBD2 (5 bases). V was pared by 5 bases and J by 6 bases, with 12 bases between. The CDR3 totals 13 residues. Per germline, CDR1 SNHLY and CDR2 FYNNEI.